The next 21 T cell receptor beta chains were all read from a single sample in a study of OX40 agonist ivuxolimab in advanced cancers. Generated by immunoSEQ multiplex PCR, the TCRdb table keeps only in-frame clones and is missing some. Here the sample spans more than 50,000 clones, around four fifths being singletons. The material was CD4+ or CD8+ T cells sorted from blood, obtained in a trial of the OX40 agonist ivuxolimab. The source of these receptors is an adult with an advanced solid tumor such as melanoma, head and neck, liver or kidney cancer.

This clone has a handful of counts. The V call is TRBV11-2, the J call TRBJ2-5; D is uncertain. Looked up from germline, CDR1 is SGHAT and CDR2 is FQNNGV. V lost 0 bases and J 7 bases, leaving 15 bases between the germline ends. The CDR3 totals 15 residues. The CDR3 DNA reads as TGTGCCAGCAGCTTAGATGGATTTGGGCCCCTGACCCAGTACTTC. Translation gives CASSLDGFGPLTQYF.

The chain uses TRBV5-4 and TRBJ2-5; perhaps D is TRBD1 or TRBD2 (5 bases each). This CDR3 comprises 15 residues. The V end lost 3 bases, the J end lost 0 bases, and 12 bases lay between the germline ends. The germline CDR1 and CDR2 sequences are SGHNT and YYREEE (reference sequence). The CDR3 region has the DNA TGTGCCAGCAGCTACCCGGTGGGACACCAAGAGACCCAGTACTTC. It codes for CASSYPVGHQETQYF.

CDR3 sequence (DNA): TGCGCCAGCAGCCAAGATTTGGCGATAATCTCTGGGGCCAACGTCCTGACTTTC. This codes for CASSQDLAIISGANVLTF. The chain employs TRBV4-1 and TRBJ2-6; D gene unclear. CDR3 length equals 18 residues. Germline loops: CDR1 MGHRA, CDR2 YSYEKL. Trimming took 0 bases from V and 0 from J, leaving 12 bases between them.

This chain joins TRBV18 and TRBJ2-3; D is unclear. V was shortened by 3 bases and J by 0 bases, with 4 bases between the two germline ends. The CDR3 has 13 residues. From germline, CDR1 is KGHSH and CDR2 LQKENI. This CDR3 is CASSPVSTDTQYF. DNA of the CDR3: TGTGCCAGCTCACCGGTGAGCACAGATACGCAGTATTTT.

The V call is TRBV4-1, the J call TRBJ1-2; D is ambiguous. The length of the CDR3 is 14 residues. Germline assignment: CDR1 MGHRA and CDR2 YSYEKL. Trimming shortened V by 1 base and J by 6 bases, and 12 bases separated the two germline ends. The CDR3 DNA is TGCGCCAGCAGCCAAGTTAACAGAGGGAATGGCTACACCTTC. Its protein product is CASSQVNRGNGYTF.

V is TRBV5-1 and J is TRBJ2-2, with TRBD2 identical over 10 bases. J lost 7 bases, V lost 3 bases, and 6 bases had no gene match. Germline assignment: CDR1 SGHRS and CDR2 YFSETQ. The CDR3 loop spans 15 amino acids. The DNA of the CDR3 is TGCGCCAGCAGCTCTAGCGGGAGTCGGGGCGGGGAGCTGTTTTTT. Its translation: CASSSSGSRGGELFF.

This clone qualifies as medium-sized. The chain combines TRBV5-8 with TRBJ2-2; 10 bases line up with TRBD1. This CDR3 contains 16 residues. The V segment lost 5 bases and the J segment 3 bases; nucleotides outside the gene matches: 7. Germline values: CDR1 SGHTS, CDR2 YDEGEE. This CDR3 reads CASSLTGGYDTGELFF. The DNA of the CDR3 is TGTGCCAGCAGTCTGACAGGGGGCTATGACACCGGGGAGCTGTTTTTT.

This chain joins TRBV25-1 and TRBJ2-1, with a possible D match to TRBD2 (6 bases). In germline, CDR1 is MGHDK, CDR2 SYGVNS. Trimming removed 5 bases from V and 8 bases from J, with 19 bases in between. The CDR3 covers 15 residues. The CDR3 region has the DNA TGTGCCAGCAGTAGGGTGGGAGGCGTAGGGGATGAGCAGTTCTTC. It is translated as CASSRVGGVGDEQFF.

The chain uses TRBV27 and TRBJ2-2; D gene unclear. Germline CDR1 is MNHEY and CDR2 is SMNVEV (reference sequence). Trimming shortened V by 0 bases and J by 5 bases, and 4 bases separated the two germline ends. The CDR3 length is 13 residues. The CDR3 here is CASSLSWTGELFF. CDR3 coding DNA: TGTGCCAGCAGTTTATCATGGACCGGGGAGCTGTTTTTT.

The chain has TRBV6-5 and TRBJ1-6; no definite D call. This CDR3 comprises 16 residues. With 2 bases removed from V and 13 bases from J, the gap between germline ends came to 21 bases. The germline V gene encodes CDR1 MNHEY and CDR2 SVGAGI. The CDR3 is CASSYGYEQSQSPLHF. CDR3 coding DNA: TGTGCCAGCAGTTACGGTTATGAGCAGTCTCAATCTCCCCTCCACTTT.

V is TRBV2 and J is TRBJ1-2; perhaps TRBD1 as D (6 bases). The germline V gene has CDR1 SNHLY and CDR2 FYNNEI. The germline V and J ends were trimmed by 7 bases and 6 bases, with 12 bases remaining between them. CDR3 length equals 12 residues. The CDR3 is CASTTGLDGYTF. The CDR3 DNA sequence: TGTGCCAGCACCACAGGGCTCGATGGCTACACCTTC.

This chain joins TRBV7-3 and TRBJ2-2, with a weak D call TRBD1 (6 bases). Trimming took off 7 bases at V and 7 bases at J, with 10 bases between the two ends. CDR1 and CDR2 (germline): SGHTA, FQGTGA. The CDR3 contains 12 residues. For the CDR3, the DNA is TGTGCCAGCAATCAGGGGAACGGGGAGCTGTTTTTT. Translating gives CASNQGNGELFF. The full variable domain, its missing parts supplied by reference TRBV7-3 and TRBJ2-2, is GAGVSQTPSNKVTEKGKYVELRCDPISGHTALYWYRQSLGQGPEFLIYFQGTGAADDSGLPNDRFFAVRPEGSVSTLKIQRTERGDSAVYLCASNQGNGELFFGEGSRLTVL.

The rearrangement uses TRBV5-4 and TRBJ2-7; D gene uncertain. Germline V gives CDR1 SGHNT, CDR2 YYREEE (reference sequence). The V gene lost 5 bases and the J gene lost 3 bases, with 18 bases spanning the gap. The CDR3 is made up of 15 amino acids. CDR3 nucleotide sequence: TGTGCCAGCAGTATAAGAGTGGCCGATATCTACGAGCAGTACTTC. Its translation: CASSIRVADIYEQYF.

The rearrangement uses TRBV4-1 and TRBJ1-1, with D possibly TRBD1 on 5 matching bases. This CDR3 contains 15 residues. The germline V gene has CDR1 MGHRA and CDR2 YSYEKL. V was clipped by 1 base and J by 0 bases, with 9 bases between them. The chain's CDR3 is CASSQGGTMNTEAFF. In nucleotides, the CDR3 is TGCGCCAGCAGCCAAGGGGGGACGATGAACACTGAAGCTTTCTTT.

This clone turned up a few times. This rearrangement joins TRBV5-4 to TRBJ1-2; unclear D gene. Trimming cost V 0 bases and J 3 bases, with 18 bases left between them. CDR3 size: 17 residues. Germline V lookup: CDR1 SGHNT, CDR2 YYREEE (reference sequence). In DNA, the CDR3 is TGTGCCAGCAGCTTGGGTGGGTCACCCTCCCCCGACTATGGCTACACCTTC. Encoded protein: CASSLGGSPSPDYGYTF.

The chain combines TRBV7-6 with TRBJ2-3; 10 nucleotides line up with TRBD2. The germline V gene has CDR1 SGHVS and CDR2 FNYEAQ. The CDR3 consists of 16 residues. Trimming at V came to 6 bases and at J to 2 bases, leaving 8 bases not matched to a gene. For the CDR3, the DNA is TGTGCCAGCAGTCTCAGCGGGAGGGCAAACACAGATACGCAGTATTTT. It codes for CASSLSGRANTDTQYF. The full variable domain, its missing parts supplied by reference TRBV7-6 and TRBJ2-3, is GAGVSQSPRYKVTKRGQDVALRCDPISGHVSLYWYRQALGQGPEFLTYFNYEAQQDKSGLPNDRFSAERPEGSISTLTIQRTEQRDSAMYRCASSLSGRANTDTQYFGPGTRLTVL.

V and J are TRBV25-1 and TRBJ2-7, with no clear D. V was shortened by 8 bases and J by 3 bases, with 20 bases between the two germline ends. The CDR3 runs to 15 residues. Germline V gene data show CDR1 as MGHDK and CDR2 as SYGVNS. CDR3 residues: CASASLTTSDYEQYF. The CDR3 DNA is TGTGCCAGCGCCTCATTAACGACCTCGGACTACGAGCAGTACTTC.

The chain combines TRBV11-3 with TRBJ2-2; 10 bases map to TRBD2. The trim removed 1 base at V and 7 bases at J, leaving 9 bases unmatched. This CDR3 has 17 amino acids. Germline loops: CDR1 SGHNT, CDR2 YENEEA. The CDR3: CASSLVVLAGAVGELFF. The CDR3 DNA follows: TGTGCCAGCAGCTTAGTGGTGCTAGCGGGAGCCGTCGGGGAGCTGTTTTTT.

The chain couples TRBV11-2 to TRBJ2-7, with TRBD2 as a possible D gene (6 bases). This CDR3 contains 12 residues. V shed 6 bases and J shed 4 bases, with 10 bases lying between them. The V gene's germline CDR1 is SGHAT and CDR2 FQNNGV. This CDR3 reads CASRGGFYEQYF. CDR3 in DNA: TGTGCCAGCAGGGGGGGATTTTACGAGCAGTACTTC.

J is TRBJ2-7 and V is TRBV12-5; D gene unclear. Germline V gives CDR1 LGHNT, CDR2 FRNRAP. The CDR3 consists of 12 residues. The V gene lost 2 bases and the J gene lost 4 bases, with 6 bases spanning the gap. This CDR3 reads CASGLKYYEQYF. The DNA of the CDR3 is TGTGCTAGTGGTTTGAAATATTACGAGCAGTACTTC. The variable domain in full, completed from reference TRBV12-5 and TRBJ2-7, reads DARVTQTPRHKVTEMGQEVTMRCQPILGHNTVFWYRQTMMQGLELLAYFRNRAPLDDSGMPKDRFSAEMPDATLATLKIQPSEPRDSAVYFCASGLKYYEQYFGPGTRLTVT.

This chain links TRBV28 with TRBJ2-5; D could derive from TRBD1 or TRBD2 (7 bases each). V shed 6 bases and J shed 7 bases, with 18 bases lying between them. The CDR3 is 14 residues long. Germline CDR1 is MDHEN and CDR2 is SYDVKM. The CDR3 nucleotides are TGTGCCAGCAGGGGACAGTCGGGGGAGGGGACCCAGTACTTC. Residues: CASRGQSGEGTQYF.